These 3 T cell receptor beta chains share one sample of origin, sequenced in a study of T cells after posttransplantation cyclophosphamide. Sequenced by immunoSEQ multiplex PCR; TCRdb stores in-frame clones only, minus some. The table lists approximately 9,700 clones, roughly 98% of them singletons. Cells defined as naive were viable CD3+CD4+ or CD3+CD8+ and CCR7+CD45RA+CD45RO-CD95-CD27+CD28+. The material sequenced was naive CD4+ T cells sorted from PBMCs. The source is a woman aged 55-75 years in good health, CMV-negative, and a related stem cell transplant donor.

The V gene is TRBV19, the J gene TRBJ1-6; maybe TRBD1 (5 bases). Trimming took off 3 bases at V and 4 bases at J, with 13 bases between the two ends. Germline V gene lookup returns CDR1 LNHDA and CDR2 SQIVND (reference sequence). CDR3 length: 16 amino acids. The DNA of the CDR3 is TGTGCCAGTAGTATCCCCCAGCAGGGATATAATTCACCCCTCCACTTT. It specifies CASSIPQQGYNSPLHF.

This chain connects TRBV18 to TRBJ1-1; perhaps TRBD1 as D (6 bases). Trimming took off 6 bases at V and 0 bases at J, with 11 bases between the two ends. CDR1 and CDR2 (germline): KGHSH, LQKENI. This CDR3 contains 14 residues. This CDR3 reads CASSWGHLNTEAFF. The CDR3, as DNA: TGTGCCAGCTCGTGGGGACACCTGAACACTGAAGCTTTCTTT. Filled out from reference TRBV18 and TRBJ1-1, the complete variable domain reads NAGVMQNPRHLVRRRGQEARLRCSPMKGHSHVYWYRQLPEEGLKFMVYLQKENIIDESGMPKERFSAEFPKEGPSILRIQQVVRGDSAAYFCASSWGHLNTEAFFGQGTRLTVV.

V is TRBV11-2 and J is TRBJ2-5; 9 bases fit TRBD1. Looked up from germline, CDR1 is SGHAT and CDR2 is FQNNGV. V lost 2 bases to trimming and J lost 1 base; unmatched junction nucleotides: 14. This CDR3 is 19 amino acids long. The CDR3: CASSLSPGTGRTSQETQYF. The CDR3 bases are TGTGCCAGCAGCTTATCCCCCGGGACAGGGAGGACCTCCCAAGAGACCCAGTACTTC.